Each of the 6 T cell receptor beta chains below was sequenced from the same sample in a study of beta chain features in type 1 diabetes. As every portion of the isolated RNA was reverse transcribed, the sequencing read expressed TCRB transcripts. Sequenced by immunoSEQ multiplex PCR; TCRdb stores in-frame clones only, minus some. The sample consists of over 500,000 clones, about a sixth of them appearing once. The sample consisted of naive CD4+ T cells from blood. The receptors come from a man in his late teens or twenties in good health.

The table lists this clone with a count of one. The rearrangement links TRBV28 to TRBJ2-2; unclear D gene. Trimming took 6 bases from V and 1 from J, leaving 12 bases between them. The CDR3 length is 15 residues. Germline CDR1 is MDHEN and CDR2 is SYDVKM. CDR3: CASRIVWQNTGELFF. CDR3 bases: TGTGCCAGCAGGATTGTCTGGCAGAACACCGGGGAGCTGTTTTTT.

This clone was picked up a small number of times. This chain joins TRBV18 and TRBJ1-1; D remains unclear. The V end was cut by 2 bases, the J end by 1 base, with 11 bases between. Germline V gene lookup returns CDR1 KGHSH and CDR2 LQKENI. The CDR3 loop spans 15 amino acids. CDR3 protein: CASSPLPVKNTEAFF. In DNA, the CDR3 is TGTGCCAGCTCACCATTGCCAGTGAAGAACACTGAAGCTTTCTTT.

This chain connects TRBV4-3 to TRBJ2-7; the D call may be TRBD1 or TRBD2 (5 bases each). The germline V and J ends were trimmed by 4 bases and 2 bases, with 18 bases remaining between them. The CDR3 contains 16 residues. CDR1 is LGHNA and CDR2 is YSLEER in the germline V gene. The CDR3 sequence: CASSRSLGRGAYEQYF. DNA of the CDR3: TGCGCCAGCAGCCGCTCACTAGGACGGGGCGCCTACGAGCAGTACTTC.

The chain couples TRBV5-4 to TRBJ2-2; 7 nucleotides match TRBD2. This CDR3 spans 18 amino acids. V was pared by 4 bases and J by 8 bases, with 20 bases of the junction left unmatched. From germline, CDR1 is SGHNT and CDR2 YYREEE (reference sequence). CDR3 amino acids: CASSRGGAGHASVGELFF. CDR3 nucleotides: TGTGCCAGCAGCCGGGGAGGGGCTGGACACGCATCTGTGGGGGAGCTGTTTTTT. Using reference TRBV5-4 and TRBJ2-2 for the parts outside the CDR3, the full variable domain is ETGVTQSPTHLIKTRGQQVTLRCSSQSGHNTVSWYQQALGQGPQFIFQYYREEENGRGNFPPRFSGLQFPNYSSELNVNALELDDSALYLCASSRGGAGHASVGELFFGEGSRLTVL.

V gene TRBV27 combines with J gene TRBJ2-7, with D tentatively TRBD1 (6 bases). The V gene lost 5 bases and the J gene lost 0 bases, with 20 bases spanning the gap. The CDR3 sequence is 17 residues long. Germline-derived CDR1 and CDR2 are MNHEY and SMNVEV (reference sequence). The CDR3 reads CASSLQRGTLSSYEQYF. CDR3 bases: TGTGCCAGCAGTCTTCAACGTGGGACATTGAGCTCCTACGAGCAGTACTTC.

This clone was seen a handful of times. The V gene is TRBV7-2, the J gene TRBJ2-3; possible D gene TRBD1, 5 bases. The CDR3 is 14 residues long. V lost 1 base, J lost 5 bases, and 10 bases lay in between. Germline CDR1 reads SGHTA; CDR2 reads FQGNSA. The CDR3, as DNA: TGTGCCAGCAGCTTAGTCAGGGTGGGAGATACGCAGTATTTT. It encodes CASSLVRVGDTQYF.